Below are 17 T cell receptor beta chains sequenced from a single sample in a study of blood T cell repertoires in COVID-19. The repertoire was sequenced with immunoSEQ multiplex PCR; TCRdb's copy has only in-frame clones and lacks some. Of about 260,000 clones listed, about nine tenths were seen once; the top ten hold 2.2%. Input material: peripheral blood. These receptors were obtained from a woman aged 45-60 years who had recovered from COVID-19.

CDR3 nucleotide sequence: TGCGCCAGCAGCTTTGGGACAGTCACAGATACGCAGTATTTT. This gives the protein CASSFGTVTDTQYF. This chain links TRBV5-1 with TRBJ2-3, with 7 bases fitting TRBD1. V was clipped by 2 bases and J by 2 bases; unmatched bases: 2. The CDR3 extends over 14 amino acids. CDR1 is SGHRS, CDR2 YFSETQ, per germline.

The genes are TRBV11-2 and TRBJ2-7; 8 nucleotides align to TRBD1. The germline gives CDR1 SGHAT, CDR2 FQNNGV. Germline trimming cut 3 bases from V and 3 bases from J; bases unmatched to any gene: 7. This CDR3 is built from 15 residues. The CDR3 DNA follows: TGTGCCAGCAGCTTTTCCAGGGGGCCGTACTACGAGCAGTACTTC. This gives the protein CASSFSRGPYYEQYF.

The CDR3 DNA follows: TGTGCCAGTAGTATAGTGTCGGGAGGCACTGAAGCTTTCTTT. Protein product: CASSIVSGGTEAFF. The chain carries TRBV19 and TRBJ1-1; no clear D. CDR1 is LNHDA, CDR2 SQIVND, per germline (reference sequence). The V and J ends lost 1 base and 4 bases respectively, with 10 bases between them. The CDR3 is 14 residues long. The full variable domain, in which reference TRBV19 and TRBJ1-1 provide the parts outside the CDR3, is DGGITQSPKYLFRKEGQNVTLSCEQNLNHDAMYWYRQDPGQGLRLIYYSQIVNDFQKGDIAEGYSVSREKKESFPLTVTSAQKNPTAFYLCASSIVSGGTEAFFGQGTRLTVV.

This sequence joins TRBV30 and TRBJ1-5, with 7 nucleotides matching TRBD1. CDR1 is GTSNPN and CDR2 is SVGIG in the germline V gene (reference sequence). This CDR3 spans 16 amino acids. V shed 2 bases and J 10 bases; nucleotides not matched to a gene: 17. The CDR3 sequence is CAWSREGGAKLSPQHF. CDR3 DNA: TGTGCCTGGAGTCGGGAAGGGGGCGCTAAATTATCTCCCCAGCATTTT.

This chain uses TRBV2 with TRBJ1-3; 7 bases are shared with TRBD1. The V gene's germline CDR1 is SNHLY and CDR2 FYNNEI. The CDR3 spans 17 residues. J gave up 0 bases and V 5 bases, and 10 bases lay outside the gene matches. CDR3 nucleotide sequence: TGTGCCAGCAGTTCTACGAGGGACAGTTACTCTGGAAACACCATATATTTT. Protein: CASSSTRDSYSGNTIYF.

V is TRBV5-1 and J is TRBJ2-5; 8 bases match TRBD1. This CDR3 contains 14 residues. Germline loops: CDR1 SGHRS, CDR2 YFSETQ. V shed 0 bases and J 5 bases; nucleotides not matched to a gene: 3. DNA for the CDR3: TGCGCCAGCAGCTTGGTGTCAGGGGGCGAGACCCAGTACTTC. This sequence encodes CASSLVSGGETQYF.

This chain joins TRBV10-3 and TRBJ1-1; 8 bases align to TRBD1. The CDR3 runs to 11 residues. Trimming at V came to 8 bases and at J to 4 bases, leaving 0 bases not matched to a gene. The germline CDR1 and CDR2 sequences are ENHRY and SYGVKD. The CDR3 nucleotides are TGTGCCATCGACAGGGGCACTGAAGCTTTCTTT. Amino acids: CAIDRGTEAFF.

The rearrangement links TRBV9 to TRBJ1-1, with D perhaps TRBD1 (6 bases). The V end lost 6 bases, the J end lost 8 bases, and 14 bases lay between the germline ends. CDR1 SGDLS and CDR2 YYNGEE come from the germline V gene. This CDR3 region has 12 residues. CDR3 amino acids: CASKDRRGEAFF. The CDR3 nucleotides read TGTGCCAGCAAGGACAGAAGAGGGGAAGCTTTCTTT.

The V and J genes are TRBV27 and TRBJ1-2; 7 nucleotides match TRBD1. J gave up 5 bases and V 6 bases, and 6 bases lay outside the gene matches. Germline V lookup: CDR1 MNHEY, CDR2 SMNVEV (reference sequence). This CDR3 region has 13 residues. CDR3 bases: TGTGCCAGCAGCCTGGACAGGTCATATGGCTACACCTTC. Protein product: CASSLDRSYGYTF.

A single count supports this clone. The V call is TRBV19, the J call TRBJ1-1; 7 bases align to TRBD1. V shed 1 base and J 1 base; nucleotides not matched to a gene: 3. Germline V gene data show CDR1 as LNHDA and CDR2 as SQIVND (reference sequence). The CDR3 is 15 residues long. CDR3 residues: CASSIGGQRNTEAFF. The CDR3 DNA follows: TGTGCCAGTAGTATAGGGGGACAGCGGAACACTGAAGCTTTCTTT. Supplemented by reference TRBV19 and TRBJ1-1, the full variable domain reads DGGITQSPKYLFRKEGQNVTLSCEQNLNHDAMYWYRQDPGQGLRLIYYSQIVNDFQKGDIAEGYSVSREKKESFPLTVTSAQKNPTAFYLCASSIGGQRNTEAFFGQGTRLTVV.

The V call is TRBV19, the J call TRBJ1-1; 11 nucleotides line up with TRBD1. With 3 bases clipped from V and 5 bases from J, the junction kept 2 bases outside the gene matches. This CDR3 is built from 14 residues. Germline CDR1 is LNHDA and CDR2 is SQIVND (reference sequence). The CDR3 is CASSMGQGETEAFF. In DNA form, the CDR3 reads TGTGCCAGTAGTATGGGACAGGGGGAAACTGAAGCTTTCTTT. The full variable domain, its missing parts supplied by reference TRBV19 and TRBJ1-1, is DGGITQSPKYLFRKEGQNVTLSCEQNLNHDAMYWYRQDPGQGLRLIYYSQIVNDFQKGDIAEGYSVSREKKESFPLTVTSAQKNPTAFYLCASSMGQGETEAFFGQGTRLTVV.

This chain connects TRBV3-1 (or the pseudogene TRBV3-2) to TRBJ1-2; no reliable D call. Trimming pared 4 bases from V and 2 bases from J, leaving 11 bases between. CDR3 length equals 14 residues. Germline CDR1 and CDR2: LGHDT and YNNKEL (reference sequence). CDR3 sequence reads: CASSPTTGNYGYTF. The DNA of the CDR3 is TGTGCCAGCAGCCCGACGACGGGAAACTATGGCTACACCTTC.

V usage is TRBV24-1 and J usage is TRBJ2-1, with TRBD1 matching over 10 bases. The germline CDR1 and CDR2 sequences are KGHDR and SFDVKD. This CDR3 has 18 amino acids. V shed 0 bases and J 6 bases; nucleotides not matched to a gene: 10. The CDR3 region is CATSDLHRGQGSSNEQFF. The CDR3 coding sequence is TGTGCCACCAGTGATTTGCATCGGGGACAGGGGAGCTCCAATGAGCAGTTCTTC.

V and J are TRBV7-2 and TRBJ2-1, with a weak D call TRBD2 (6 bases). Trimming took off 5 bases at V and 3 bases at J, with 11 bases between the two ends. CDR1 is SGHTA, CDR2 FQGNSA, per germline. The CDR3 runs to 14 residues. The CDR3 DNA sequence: TGTGCCAGCAGCGCGGGACCCAGCTACAATGAGCAGTTCTTC. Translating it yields CASSAGPSYNEQFF.

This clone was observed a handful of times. The CDR3 protein is CASSLGTSGSWGDTQYF. The CDR3 DNA sequence: TGTGCCAGCAGCCTGGGGACTAGCGGGAGTTGGGGAGATACGCAGTATTTT. The rearrangement links TRBV9 to TRBJ2-3, with 14 bases lining up with TRBD2. The germline V gene has CDR1 SGDLS and CDR2 YYNGEE. The V segment lost 4 bases and the J segment 5 bases; nucleotides outside the gene matches: 9. This CDR3 contains 17 residues. The entire variable domain, with the rest obtained from reference TRBV9 and TRBJ2-3, is as follows: DSGVTQTPKHLITATGQRVTLRCSPRSGDLSVYWYQQSLDQGLQFLIQYYNGEERAKGNILERFSAQQFPDLHSELNLSSLELGDSALYFCASSLGTSGSWGDTQYFGPGTRLTVL.

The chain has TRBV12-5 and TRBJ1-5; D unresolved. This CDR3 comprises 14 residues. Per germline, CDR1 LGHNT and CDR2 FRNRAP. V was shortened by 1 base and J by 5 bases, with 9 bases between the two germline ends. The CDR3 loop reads CASGLGAMDQPQHF. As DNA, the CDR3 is TGTGCTAGTGGTTTGGGCGCTATGGATCAGCCCCAGCATTTT.

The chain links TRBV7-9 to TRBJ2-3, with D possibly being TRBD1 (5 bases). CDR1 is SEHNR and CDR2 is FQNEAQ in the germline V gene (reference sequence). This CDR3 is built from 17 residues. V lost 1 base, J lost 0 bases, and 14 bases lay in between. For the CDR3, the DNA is TGTGCCAGCAGCTTAGTGTCAGAACAGGTTAGCACAGATACGCAGTATTTT. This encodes CASSLVSEQVSTDTQYF.